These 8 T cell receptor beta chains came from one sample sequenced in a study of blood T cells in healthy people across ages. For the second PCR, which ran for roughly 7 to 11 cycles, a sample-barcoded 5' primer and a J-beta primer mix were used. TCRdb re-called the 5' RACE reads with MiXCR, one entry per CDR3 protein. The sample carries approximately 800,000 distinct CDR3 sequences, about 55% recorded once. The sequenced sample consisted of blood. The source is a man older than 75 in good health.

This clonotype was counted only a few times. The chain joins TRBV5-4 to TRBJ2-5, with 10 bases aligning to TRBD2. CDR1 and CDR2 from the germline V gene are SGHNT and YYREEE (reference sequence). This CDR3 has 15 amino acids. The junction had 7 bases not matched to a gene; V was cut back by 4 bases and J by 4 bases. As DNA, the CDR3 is TGTGCCAGCAGCCGGACTAGCGGCCTCGGAGAGACCCAGTACTTC. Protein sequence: CASSRTSGLGETQYF.

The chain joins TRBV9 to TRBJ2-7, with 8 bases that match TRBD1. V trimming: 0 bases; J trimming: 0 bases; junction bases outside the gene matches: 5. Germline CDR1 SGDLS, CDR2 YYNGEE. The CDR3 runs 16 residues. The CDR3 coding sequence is TGTGCCAGCAGCGTAGGTCCGGGACAGGACTCCTACGAGCAGTACTTC. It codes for CASSVGPGQDSYEQYF.

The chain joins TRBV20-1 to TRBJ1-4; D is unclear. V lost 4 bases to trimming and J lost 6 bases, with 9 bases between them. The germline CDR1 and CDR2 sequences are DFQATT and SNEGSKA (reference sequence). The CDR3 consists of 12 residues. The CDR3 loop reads CSAKTLDEKLFF. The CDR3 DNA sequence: TGCAGTGCTAAGACACTAGATGAAAAACTGTTTTTT.

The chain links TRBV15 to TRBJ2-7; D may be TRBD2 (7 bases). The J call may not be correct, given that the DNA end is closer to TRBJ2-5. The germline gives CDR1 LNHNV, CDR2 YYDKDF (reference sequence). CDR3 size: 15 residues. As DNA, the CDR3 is TGTGCCACCAGCAGAGATCGGGGGGCCCAAGAGACCCAGTACTTC. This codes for CATSRDRGAQETQYF.

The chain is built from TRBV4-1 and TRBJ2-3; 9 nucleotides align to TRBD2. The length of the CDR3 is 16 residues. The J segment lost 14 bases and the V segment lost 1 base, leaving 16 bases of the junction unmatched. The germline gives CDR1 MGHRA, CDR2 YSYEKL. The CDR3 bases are TGCGCCAGCAGCCAAGCTACGACTAGCGGTAACAGATACGCGTATTTT. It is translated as CASSQATTSGNRYAYF.

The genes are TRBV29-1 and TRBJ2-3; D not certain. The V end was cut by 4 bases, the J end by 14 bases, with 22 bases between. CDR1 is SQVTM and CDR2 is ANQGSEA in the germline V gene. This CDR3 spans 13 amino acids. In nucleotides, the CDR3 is TGCAGCGTTGTTACCGGGTCGCACAGATACGCGTATTTT. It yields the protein CSVVTGSHRYAYF.

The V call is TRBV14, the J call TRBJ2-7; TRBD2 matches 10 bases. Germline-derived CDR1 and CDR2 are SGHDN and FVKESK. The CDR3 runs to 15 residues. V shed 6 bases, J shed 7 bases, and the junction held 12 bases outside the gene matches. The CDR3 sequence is CASRATTSGRNEQYF. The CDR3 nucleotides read TGTGCCAGCAGAGCCACGACTAGCGGGCGGAATGAGCAGTACTTC.

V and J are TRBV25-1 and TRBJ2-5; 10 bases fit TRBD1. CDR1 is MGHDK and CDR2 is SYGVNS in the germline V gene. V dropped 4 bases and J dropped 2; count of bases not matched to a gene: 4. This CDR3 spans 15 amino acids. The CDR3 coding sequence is TGTGCCAGCAGTGGGGACAGGGGAGCTCAAGAGACCCAGTACTTC. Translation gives CASSGDRGAQETQYF.